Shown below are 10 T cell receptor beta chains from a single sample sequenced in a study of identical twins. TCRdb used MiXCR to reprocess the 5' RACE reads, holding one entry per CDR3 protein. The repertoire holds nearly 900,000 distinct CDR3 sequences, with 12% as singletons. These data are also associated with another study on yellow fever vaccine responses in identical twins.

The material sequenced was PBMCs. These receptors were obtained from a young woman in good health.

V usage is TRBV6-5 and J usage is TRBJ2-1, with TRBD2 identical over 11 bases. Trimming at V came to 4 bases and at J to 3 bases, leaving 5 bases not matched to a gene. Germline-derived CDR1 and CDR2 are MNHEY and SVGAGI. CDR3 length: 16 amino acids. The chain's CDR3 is CASSSKGTSGYNEQFF. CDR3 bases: TGTGCCAGCAGTTCAAAAGGGACTAGCGGCTACAATGAGCAGTTCTTC.

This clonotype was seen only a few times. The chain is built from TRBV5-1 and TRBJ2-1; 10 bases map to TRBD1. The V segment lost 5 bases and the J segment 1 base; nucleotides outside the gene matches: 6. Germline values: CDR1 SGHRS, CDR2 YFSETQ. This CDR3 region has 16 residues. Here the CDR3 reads CASRTPGQGSYNEQFF. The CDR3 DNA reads TGCGCCAGCAGAACGCCGGGACAGGGGTCCTACAATGAGCAGTTCTTC.

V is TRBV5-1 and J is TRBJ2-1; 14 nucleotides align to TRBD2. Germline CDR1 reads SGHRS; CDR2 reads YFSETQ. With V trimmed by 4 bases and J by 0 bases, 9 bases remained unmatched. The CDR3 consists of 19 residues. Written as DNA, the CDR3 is TGCGCCAGCAGCCGAACCGGGACTAGCGGGGGCAGCTCCTACAATGAGCAGTTCTTC. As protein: CASSRTGTSGGSSYNEQFF.

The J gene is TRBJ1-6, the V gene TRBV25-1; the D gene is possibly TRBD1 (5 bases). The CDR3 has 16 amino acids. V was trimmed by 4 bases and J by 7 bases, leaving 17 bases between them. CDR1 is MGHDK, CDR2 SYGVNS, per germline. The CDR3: CASSGGTGTANSPLHF. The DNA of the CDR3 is TGTGCCAGCAGTGGGGGAACCGGGACCGCGAATTCACCCCTCCACTTT.

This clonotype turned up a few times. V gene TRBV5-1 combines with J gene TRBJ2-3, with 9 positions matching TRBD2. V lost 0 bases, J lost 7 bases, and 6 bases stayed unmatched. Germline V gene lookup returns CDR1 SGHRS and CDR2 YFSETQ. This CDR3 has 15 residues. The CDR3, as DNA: TGCGCCAGCAGCTTGGGCGGGGGGGCCTCGTATACGCAGTATTTT. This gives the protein CASSLGGGASYTQYF.

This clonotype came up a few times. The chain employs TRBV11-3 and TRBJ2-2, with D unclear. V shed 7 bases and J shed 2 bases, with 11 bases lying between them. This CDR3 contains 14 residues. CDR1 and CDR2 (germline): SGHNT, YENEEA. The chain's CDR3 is CASTNRINTGELFF. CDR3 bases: TGTGCCAGCACCAACCGGATAAACACCGGGGAGCTGTTTTTT.

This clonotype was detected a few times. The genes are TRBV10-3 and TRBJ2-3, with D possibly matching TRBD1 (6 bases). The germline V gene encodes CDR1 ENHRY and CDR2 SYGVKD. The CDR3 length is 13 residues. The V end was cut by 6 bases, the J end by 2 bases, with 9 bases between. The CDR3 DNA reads TGTGCCATCAGGGACAGTGTCACAGATACGCAGTATTTT. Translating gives CAIRDSVTDTQYF.

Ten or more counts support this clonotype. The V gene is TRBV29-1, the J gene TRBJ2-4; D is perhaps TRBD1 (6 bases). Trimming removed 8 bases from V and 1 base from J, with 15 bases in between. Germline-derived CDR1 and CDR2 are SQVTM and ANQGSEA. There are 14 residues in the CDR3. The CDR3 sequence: CSPGTFLAKNIQYF. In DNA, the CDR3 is TGCAGCCCCGGGACATTTTTGGCCAAAAACATTCAGTACTTC.

The CDR3 loop reads CASSQGQGVGSPLHF. The CDR3 DNA reads as TGTGCCAGCAGCCAAGGACAGGGGGTGGGTTCACCCCTCCACTTT. This chain connects TRBV3-1 to TRBJ1-6; 9 nucleotides align to TRBD1. Per the germline V gene, CDR1 is LGHDT and CDR2 is YNNKEL (reference sequence). The CDR3 is 15 amino acids. Trimming removed 1 base from V and 9 bases from J; junction bases left unmatched: 4.

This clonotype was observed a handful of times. The CDR3 coding sequence is TGTGCCAGCAGTTTCCGACAGAGCTACAATGAGCAGTTCTTC. Protein: CASSFRQSYNEQFF. The V gene is TRBV28, the J gene TRBJ2-1, with TRBD1 as a possible D gene (5 bases). Between the trimmed V and J ends, which lost 3 bases and 3 bases, there was a span of 9 bases. The CDR3 spans 14 residues. Germline CDR1 reads MDHEN; CDR2 reads SYDVKM.